This entry describes one T cell receptor beta chain. The target antigen is unknown. Researchers ran immunoSEQ v3.0 at survey level. Libraries were prepared by immunoSEQ multiplex PCR; TCRdb keeps only in-frame clonotypes and omits some of them. The sample carries 35,000 to 55,000 clones, over 90% recorded once. Researchers secured at least one pre-ART and at least two post-ART PBMC samples from each donor. The source of the sample is a study of long-term antiretroviral therapy in people with HIV. Study outcomes and limitations: Clones showing expansion before ART dominated the repertoire at all time points. Diversity rose after ART but stayed below transplant donor controls. HIV repertoires showed narrower CDR3 length ranges than controls.

Per germline, CDR1 SGHTA and CDR2 FQGTGA. The CDR3 is 16 residues long. V dropped 2 bases and J dropped 10; count of bases not matched to a gene: 13. The J gene is TRBJ2-1, the V gene TRBV7-3; TRBD2 matches at 8 bases. This specimen was unsorted PBMCs, taken 3.7 years after starting antiretroviral therapy. The sequence derives from a woman between 50 and 59 years old with HIV. CDR3 protein: CASSLRPGGDKLEQFF. The CDR3 DNA reads as TGTGCCAGCAGCTTACGCCCCGGGGGGGATAAATTAGAGCAGTTCTTC.